This T cell receptor beta chain originates from a study of beta chain features in type 1 diabetes. The sequenced template was cDNA made from the entire isolated RNA. Data came from immunoSEQ multiplex PCR; TCRdb stores just in-frame clones and leaves some out. This sample carries 60,000 or so clones, about 55% of them seen once, and the ten largest clones take roughly 2%. The CDR3 totals 15 residues. Germline V lookup: CDR1 MNHNS, CDR2 SASEGT. Trimming shortened V by 7 bases and J by 0 bases, and 13 bases separated the two germline ends. The sample comprised Tregs from blood. This clonotype originated in a woman in her late teens or twenties in good health. The chain has TRBV6-1 and TRBJ1-5; D unresolved. In DNA, the CDR3 is TGTGCCAGCAATCCGACGGGGAATAGCAATCAGCCCCAGCATTTT. This encodes CASNPTGNSNQPQHF.